Sequencing of this T cell receptor beta chain was carried out in a study of T cell responses to AZD1222 COVID-19 vaccine. Trimming left V 3 bases short and J 1 base short, with 9 bases between. Germline V gives CDR1 LGHNA, CDR2 YSLEER. The CDR3 is made up of 14 amino acids. A remark on this clone: The target antigen is unknown.

Study results and caveats: After two AZD1222 doses, spike-specific TCR breadth and depth rose versus day 0. As reported, nearly half of all spike-specific TCRs target variant regions that are unmutated. Females outnumbered males among donors, who were mostly white British; clonal diversity was possibly underestimated.

TCRdb's copy holds only in-frame clones and misses some; the assay was immunoSEQ multiplex PCR. This table holds 180,000 or so clones, about 88% found once. The clonotype was recovered from an adult who received the AZD1222 COVID-19 vaccine. The chain joins TRBV4-3 to TRBJ2-5; D may correspond to TRBD1 or TRBD2 (6 bases each). The starting material was peripheral blood, obtained 28 days after the second AZD1222 dose. The CDR3 loop reads CASSHEGGQETQYF. The CDR3 nucleotides are TGCGCCAGCAGCCACGAGGGGGGCCAAGAGACCCAGTACTTC.